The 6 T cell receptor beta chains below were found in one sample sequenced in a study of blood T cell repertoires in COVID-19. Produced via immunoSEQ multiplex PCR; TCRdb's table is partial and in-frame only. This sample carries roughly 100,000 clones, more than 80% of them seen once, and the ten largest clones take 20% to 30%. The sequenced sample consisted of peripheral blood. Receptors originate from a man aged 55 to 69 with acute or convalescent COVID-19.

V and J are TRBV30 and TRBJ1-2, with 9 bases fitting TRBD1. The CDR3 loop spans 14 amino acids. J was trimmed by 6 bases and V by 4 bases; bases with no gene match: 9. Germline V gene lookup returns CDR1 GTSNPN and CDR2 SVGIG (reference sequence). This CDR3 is CAWIGTGSSNGYTF. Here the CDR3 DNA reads TGTGCCTGGATAGGGACAGGGAGCAGTAATGGCTACACCTTC.

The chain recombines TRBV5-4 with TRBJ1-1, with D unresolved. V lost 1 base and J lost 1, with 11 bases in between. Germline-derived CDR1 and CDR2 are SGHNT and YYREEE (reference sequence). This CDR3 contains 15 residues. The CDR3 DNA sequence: TGTGCCAGCAGCTTGTCTCGGGTGGGGAACACTGAAGCTTTCTTT. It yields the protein CASSLSRVGNTEAFF.

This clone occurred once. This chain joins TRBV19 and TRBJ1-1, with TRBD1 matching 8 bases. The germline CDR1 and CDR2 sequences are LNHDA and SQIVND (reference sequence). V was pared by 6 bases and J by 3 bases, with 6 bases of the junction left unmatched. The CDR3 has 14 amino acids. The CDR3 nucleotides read TGTGCCAGTAGGCAGGGGGCTTTGTACACTGAAGCTTTCTTT. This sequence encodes CASRQGALYTEAFF.

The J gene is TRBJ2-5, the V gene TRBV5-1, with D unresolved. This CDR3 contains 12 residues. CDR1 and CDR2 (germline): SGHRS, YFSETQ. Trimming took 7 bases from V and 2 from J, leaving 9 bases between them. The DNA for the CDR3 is TGCGCCAGCTCTGTTACACAAGAGACCCAGTACTTC. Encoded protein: CASSVTQETQYF.

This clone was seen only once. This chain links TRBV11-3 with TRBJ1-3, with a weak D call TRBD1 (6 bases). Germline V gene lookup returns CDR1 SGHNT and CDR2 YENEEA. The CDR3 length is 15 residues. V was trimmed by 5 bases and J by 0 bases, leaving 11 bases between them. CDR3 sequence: CASSARGSSGNTIYF. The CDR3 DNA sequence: TGTGCCAGCAGCGCCAGGGGAAGCTCTGGAAACACCATATATTTT.

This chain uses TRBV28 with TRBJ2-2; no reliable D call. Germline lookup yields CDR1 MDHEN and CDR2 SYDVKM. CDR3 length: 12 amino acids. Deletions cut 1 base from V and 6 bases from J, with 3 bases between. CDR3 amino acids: CASSLSAGELFF. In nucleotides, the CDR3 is TGTGCCAGCAGTTTATCGGCCGGGGAGCTGTTTTTT.